This TCR beta chain was observed in a study of blood T cell repertoires in COVID-19. The method was immunoSEQ multiplex PCR; TCRdb's version includes in-frame clones alone and lacks a portion of them. This table holds 400,000 to 450,000 clones, 80% to 90% found once. This CDR3 contains 16 residues. Trimming took off 0 bases at V and 2 bases at J, with 10 bases between the two ends. Germline values: CDR1 MGHRA, CDR2 YSYEKL. The sample consisted of peripheral blood. The chain combines TRBV4-1 with TRBJ2-2, with D tentatively TRBD2 (5 bases). The clonotype was recovered from a woman younger than 45 with active or convalescent COVID-19. The CDR3 nucleotides read TGCGCCAGCAGCCAAGATCCTAGCAGAAACACCGGGGAGCTGTTTTTT. This sequence encodes CASSQDPSRNTGELFF.